Below are 18 T cell receptor beta chains sequenced from a single sample in a study of cytomegalovirus exposure and HLA in healthy donors. Sequenced by immunoSEQ multiplex PCR; TCRdb stores in-frame clones only, minus some. The sample lists over 200,000 clones; around four fifths were seen once. Specimen: PBMCs. Every receptor here comes from a woman younger than 35 in good health and CMV-seronegative.

The V call is TRBV7-9, the J call TRBJ2-7, with no clear D. V was pared by 5 bases and J by 3 bases, with 8 bases between. Germline CDR1 and CDR2: SEHNR and FQNEAQ (reference sequence). CDR3 length equals 12 residues. This CDR3 reads CASSDYVYEQYF. The DNA of the CDR3 is TGTGCCAGCAGCGATTACGTCTACGAGCAGTACTTC.

The chain is built from TRBV29-1 and TRBJ1-5, with a possible D match to TRBD1 (6 bases). The CDR3 contains 17 residues. Germline V lookup: CDR1 SQVTM, CDR2 ANQGSEA. The V end was cut by 8 bases, the J end by 6 bases, with 29 bases between. The CDR3 sequence is CSPKPTVCRGAAQPQHF. In DNA, the CDR3 is TGCAGCCCAAAGCCAACGGTATGTCGGGGGGCGGCTCAGCCCCAGCATTTT.

V and J are TRBV6-5 and TRBJ2-1, with D unclear. CDR3 size: 14 residues. Per the germline V gene, CDR1 is MNHEY and CDR2 is SVGAGI. V lost 8 bases and J 8 bases, leaving 19 bases between the germline ends. The CDR3, as DNA: TGTGCCAGCCGACCACCGGGTCATGTGGATGAGCAGTTCTTC. Protein product: CASRPPGHVDEQFF.

This rearrangement joins TRBV5-1 to TRBJ2-7; 8 bases fit TRBD1. The V and J ends lost 0 bases and 6 bases, in that order; junction bases with no gene match: 5. Germline values: CDR1 SGHRS, CDR2 YFSETQ. There are 14 residues in the CDR3. The CDR3 DNA reads as TGCGCCAGCAGCTTGGAGACAGGGGAGTCCGAGCAGTACTTC. Its protein product is CASSLETGESEQYF.

The chain has TRBV7-3 and TRBJ2-5; 8 bases fit TRBD2. This CDR3 is built from 15 residues. Germline CDR1 is SGHTA and CDR2 is FQGTGA. Germline trimming cut 0 bases from V and 1 base from J; bases unmatched to any gene: 1. CDR3 sequence: CASSLTSGSQETQYF. The CDR3 bases are TGTGCCAGCAGCTTAACCAGCGGGAGCCAAGAGACCCAGTACTTC.

The rearrangement uses TRBV6-1 and TRBJ1-1; D may be TRBD1 (6 bases). The ends were cut back, 7 bases at V and 7 bases at J, with 16 bases in the middle. CDR1 is MNHNS, CDR2 SASEGT, per germline. The CDR3 contains 13 residues. CDR3 sequence: CASTFGGLIEAFF. CDR3 nucleotide sequence: TGTGCCAGCACTTTTGGGGGGCTGATTGAAGCTTTCTTT.

This chain connects TRBV6-6 to TRBJ1-4; D is unclear. The CDR3 is 15 residues long. V lost 2 bases and J 5 bases, leaving 12 bases between the germline ends. Germline values: CDR1 MNHNY, CDR2 SVGAGI (reference sequence). In nucleotides, the CDR3 is TGTGCCAGCAGTTACGATGGAGCCTCAAATGAAAAACTGTTTTTT. Translated: CASSYDGASNEKLFF.

The rearrangement uses TRBV19 and TRBJ2-7; D unclear. Looked up from germline, CDR1 is LNHDA and CDR2 is SQIVND (reference sequence). This CDR3 is built from 12 residues. V lost 3 bases and J 4 bases, leaving 7 bases between the germline ends. The CDR3 DNA sequence: TGTGCCAGTAGTATGTGGGGTTACGAGCAGTACTTC. Its translation: CASSMWGYEQYF.

The gene calls are TRBV5-1 and TRBJ2-4; D might be TRBD2 (6 bases). V lost 4 bases and J 1 base, leaving 12 bases between the germline ends. The CDR3 contains 15 residues. Germline V gives CDR1 SGHRS, CDR2 YFSETQ. For the CDR3, the DNA is TGCGCCAGCAGCGGGTCAGGGAGGGCCAAAAACATTCAGTACTTC. This encodes CASSGSGRAKNIQYF.

This clone was counted once. The chain carries TRBV9 and TRBJ2-2, with D unclear. Germline CDR1 SGDLS, CDR2 YYNGEE. V was trimmed by 0 bases and J by 2 bases, leaving 5 bases between them. The CDR3 runs to 14 residues. CDR3 in amino acids: CASSVEGNTGELFF. The CDR3 bases are TGTGCCAGCAGCGTAGAAGGAAACACCGGGGAGCTGTTTTTT.

The chain has TRBV7-2 and TRBJ2-7, with TRBD2 matching over 8 bases. Germline trimming cut 5 bases from V and 2 bases from J; bases unmatched to any gene: 8. Germline CDR1 reads SGHTA; CDR2 reads FQGNSA. The CDR3 totals 15 residues. DNA for the CDR3: TGTGCCAGCAGCCCTACCGGGACTAGTCCCTACGAGCAGTACTTC. This translates into CASSPTGTSPYEQYF. Based on the CDR3 plus reference TRBV7-2 and TRBJ2-7, the full variable domain is GAGVSQSPSNKVTEKGKDVELRCDPISGHTALYWYRQSLGQGLEFLIYFQGNSAPDKSGLPSDRFSAERTGGSVSTLTIQRTQQEDSAVYLCASSPTGTSPYEQYFGPGTRLTVT.

The CDR3, as DNA: TGTGCCAGCTCACCGCGGAACTTCGGTTACGAGCAGTACTTC. Translated, it gives CASSPRNFGYEQYF. The chain has TRBV18 and TRBJ2-7; D gene unclear. V lost 3 bases to trimming and J lost 4 bases, with 13 bases between them. The V gene's germline CDR1 is KGHSH and CDR2 LQKENI. There are 14 residues in the CDR3.

This chain connects TRBV30 to TRBJ1-1, with 7 positions matching TRBD1. After removal of 2 bases from V and 1 base from J, the junction contained 13 bases not matched to a gene. The CDR3 loop spans 17 amino acids. Looked up from germline, CDR1 is GTSNPN and CDR2 is SVGIG (reference sequence). DNA of the CDR3: TGTGCCTGGAGTCCCAGGGCAGGGGGAATTCGGAACACTGAAGCTTTCTTT. This gives the protein CAWSPRAGGIRNTEAFF.

This chain links TRBV5-1 with TRBJ1-1; D remains unclear. Between the trimmed V and J ends, which lost 2 bases and 3 bases, there was a span of 8 bases. Germline CDR1 is SGHRS and CDR2 is YFSETQ. The CDR3 is made up of 13 amino acids. CDR3 sequence (DNA): TGCGCCAGCAGCTTTACAGCGTACACTGAAGCTTTCTTT. Translation: CASSFTAYTEAFF.

The chain is built from TRBV30 and TRBJ2-4; the D is unclear. Deletions cut 0 bases from V and 0 bases from J, with 6 bases between. The CDR3 is 14 amino acids. The germline V gene encodes CDR1 GTSNPN and CDR2 SVGIG (reference sequence). The CDR3 is CAWSVDLAKNIQYF. The CDR3 DNA is TGTGCCTGGAGTGTAGACCTAGCCAAAAACATTCAGTACTTC.

The chain uses TRBV7-2 and TRBJ1-2, with TRBD1 identical over 9 bases. This CDR3 has 15 amino acids. V dropped 5 bases and J dropped 0; count of bases not matched to a gene: 4. Germline loops: CDR1 SGHTA, CDR2 FQGNSA. The CDR3 sequence is CASSVQGAANYGYTF. CDR3 in DNA: TGTGCCAGCAGCGTACAGGGGGCGGCTAACTATGGCTACACCTTC.

The rearrangement links TRBV27 to TRBJ2-5; the match to TRBD2 covers 14 bases. This CDR3 has 15 residues. The V and J ends lost 3 bases and 3 bases, in that order; junction bases with no gene match: 0. CDR1 MNHEY and CDR2 SMNVEV come from the germline V gene (reference sequence). The CDR3 DNA is TGTGCCAGCAGTTTGGGACTAGCGGGAGAAGAGACCCAGTACTTC. As protein: CASSLGLAGEETQYF.

The chain couples TRBV29-1 to TRBJ2-7; 10 bases match TRBD1. Germline V gives CDR1 SQVTM, CDR2 ANQGSEA. V gave up 4 bases and J gave up 2 bases; unmatched junction bases: 2. This CDR3 contains 13 residues. In nucleotides, the CDR3 is TGCAGCGTTGTGGGACAGGGGCCCTACGAGCAGTACTTC. Its protein is CSVVGQGPYEQYF.